A selection of T cell receptor beta chains follows, all from one sample in a study of blood T cells in healthy people across ages. TCRdb independently ran MiXCR on the 5' RACE reads; one entry per CDR3 protein. The table has 800,000 or so distinct CDR3 sequences, just under 25% seen once. The same specimen was also included in a second study, on T cells of mothers and their children.

The sequenced material came from blood. Every receptor here comes from a boy between 5 and 17 years old in good health. Both conserved end residues are part of each CDR3. Each record gives: J gene, V gene, CDR3 protein.

TRBJ2-7,TRBV11-2,CASSVRDRGNEQYF
NA,TRBV7-9,CASSLTGTKGNEQYF
TRBJ2-1,TRBV3-1,CASSQARGSGSNNEQFF
TRBJ1-1,TRBV11-2,CASSLGMGRVNTEAFF
TRBJ1-5,TRBV4-3,CASSQSRFSNQPQHF
TRBJ1-2,TRBV7-9,CASSLAREILSNYGYTF
NA,TRBV28,CASQGGGQETQYF
TRBJ2-1,TRBV7-9,CASSPPSGLPYNEQFF
NA,TRBV10-3,CAMRAENGETQYF
TRBJ2-7,TRBV29-1,CGAVDRGEQYF
NA,TRBV9,CASSVDGGAYNEQFF
TRBJ1-1,TRBV4-3,CASSLKGGSGEAFF
TRBJ2-5,TRBV24-1,CATSDPTGTGETQYF
TRBJ1-2,TRBV9,CASSPDRGRGYGYTF
TRBJ2-7,TRBV28,CASSLASSGKTYEQYF
TRBJ2-7,TRBV7-9,CASSVLGDRVEQYF
TRBJ1-4,TRBV29-1,CSVVLGGAFLNEKLFF
TRBJ1-2,TRBV27,CASSFRTGFGYTF
TRBJ1-1,TRBV6-6,CASSHGQGRAFF
TRBJ2-7,TRBV20-1,CSARDPRGPGEQYF
TRBJ2-4,TRBV3-1,CASSQEGGEQNIQYF
TRBJ2-3,TRBV24-1,CATSKDYTDTQYF
TRBJ2-5,TRBV4-3,CASSQELGRQETQYF
TRBJ2-3,TRBV12-3/TRBV12-4,CASSLVEPVGDTQYF
TRBJ2-1,TRBV5-1,CASSLGGAPHYNEQFF
NA,TRBV12-3/TRBV12-4,CASSQLAEQYF
TRBJ1-5,TRBV12-3/TRBV12-4,CASSPQQVQPQHF
TRBJ2-2,TRBV3-1,CASSPFGTSGELFF
TRBJ1-5,TRBV27,CASSNQYSNQPQHF
TRBJ2-7,TRBV7-9,CASSLRSSLRTNYEQYF
TRBJ2-1,TRBV6-2/TRBV6-3,CASRRGSSGHNEQFF
NA,TRBV27,CASSYSGPTRDFAYEQYF
TRBJ2-2,TRBV9,CASSPYPGELFF
TRBJ2-2,TRBV28,CASSFGVLWRNTGELFF
TRBJ1-6,TRBV29-1,CSVQTGTGDSPLHF
TRBJ2-1,TRBV10-3,CAIRPSGGNNEQFF
TRBJ2-5,TRBV28,CASSLFTAAQETQYF
TRBJ2-3,TRBV2,CASMGWGSTDTQYF
TRBJ1-6,TRBV7-6,CASSLKGYSPLHF